This is a list of T cell receptor beta chains from one sample in a study of blood T cell repertoires in COVID-19. Here immunoSEQ multiplex PCR was the method, and the copy in TCRdb shows in-frame clones only, minus some. This table has under 450,000 clones, about 88% appearing once. Sequencing used peripheral blood. These receptors were obtained from a woman between 35 and 50 years old with COVID-19, enrolled during active disease. Each CDR3 is given with its conserved first and last residue. A D gene is named only where the DNA matches it firmly. Only some rows state a clone size, as once, few, many or a class for expanded clones.

d_call: TRBD1; cdr3_length: 15; v_call: TRBV5-1; clone_size: .; j_call: TRBJ1-2; cdr3_nt: TGCGCCAGCAGCTCCGCCGTCAGGGGGCGGGATGGCTACACCTTC; cdr3_aa: CASSSAVRGRDGYTF
d_call: TRBD2; cdr3_length: 14; v_call: TRBV7-2; clone_size: .; j_call: TRBJ2-7; cdr3_nt: TGTGCCAGCAGCTTAAGTAGCGGGAGGGATGAGCAGTACTTC; cdr3_aa: CASSLSSGRDEQYF
d_call: TRBD2; cdr3_length: 19; v_call: TRBV9; clone_size: .; j_call: TRBJ2-1; cdr3_nt: TGTGCCAGCAGCGTAGGGGATAGCGGGGGGGCCTACTCCTACAATGAGCAGTTCTTC; cdr3_aa: CASSVGDSGGAYSYNEQFF
d_call: .; cdr3_length: 14; v_call: TRBV18; clone_size: .; j_call: TRBJ1-1; cdr3_nt: TGTGCCAGCTCACCCCTGACAGAGAACACTGAAGCTTTCTTT; cdr3_aa: CASSPLTENTEAFF
d_call: .; cdr3_length: 13; v_call: TRBV15; clone_size: .; j_call: TRBJ2-2; cdr3_nt: TGTGCCACCAGCAGGGACATCACCGGGGAGCTGTTTTTT; cdr3_aa: CATSRDITGELFF
d_call: TRBD1; cdr3_length: 20; v_call: TRBV2; clone_size: .; j_call: TRBJ1-1; cdr3_nt: TGTGCCAGCAGTAGGGGGCTAACGGGCTCGCAGGGGGCGCGGGTCACTGAAGCTTTCTTT; cdr3_aa: CASSRGLTGSQGARVTEAFF
d_call: .; cdr3_length: 13; v_call: TRBV28; clone_size: once; j_call: TRBJ1-2; cdr3_nt: TGTGCCAGCAGTTTTTTAGACTTGTCTGGCTACACCTTC; cdr3_aa: CASSFLDLSGYTF
d_call: .; cdr3_length: 15; v_call: TRBV27; clone_size: .; j_call: TRBJ2-1; cdr3_nt: TGTGCCAGCAGTTTAACGAGGGAGGGGGAGGGGGGCCAGTTCTTC; cdr3_aa: CASSLTREGEGGQFF
d_call: TRBD2; cdr3_length: 20; v_call: TRBV5-5; clone_size: .; j_call: TRBJ2-2; cdr3_nt: TGTGCCAGCAGCTTTTATGGACTAGCGGCATACCAGACGAACACCGGGGAGCTGTTTTTT; cdr3_aa: CASSFYGLAAYQTNTGELFF
d_call: .; cdr3_length: 19; v_call: TRBV24-1; clone_size: .; j_call: TRBJ1-2; cdr3_nt: TGTGCCACCAGTGATTGGGGCCGGGGGAACAGCCGGACTAACTATGGCTACACCTTC; cdr3_aa: CATSDWGRGNSRTNYGYTF
d_call: TRBD1; cdr3_length: 15; v_call: TRBV5-1; clone_size: .; j_call: TRBJ1-1; cdr3_nt: TGCGCCAGCAGCTCTACGACAGGGGTGAACACTGAAGCTTTCTTT; cdr3_aa: CASSSTTGVNTEAFF
d_call: .; cdr3_length: 15; v_call: TRBV5-1; clone_size: .; j_call: TRBJ2-2; cdr3_nt: TGCGCCAGCAGCTTCGCAGGGGCAGCGACCGGGGAGCTGTTTTTT; cdr3_aa: CASSFAGAATGELFF
d_call: TRBD2; cdr3_length: 16; v_call: TRBV7-8; clone_size: .; j_call: TRBJ2-2; cdr3_nt: TGTGCCAGCATCGAGAGGGTAGCGGGTTACACCGGGGAGCTGTTTTTT; cdr3_aa: CASIERVAGYTGELFF
d_call: .; cdr3_length: 13; v_call: TRBV7-3; clone_size: .; j_call: TRBJ2-1; cdr3_nt: TGTGCCAGCAGCCTCAACGGAGGTAATGAGCAGTTCTTC; cdr3_aa: CASSLNGGNEQFF
d_call: TRBD2; cdr3_length: 17; v_call: TRBV6-2/TRBV6-3; clone_size: .; j_call: TRBJ2-1; cdr3_nt: TGTGCCAGCAGCTCAATTCCCAGCGGGGCCTCCTACAATGAGCAGTTCTTC; cdr3_aa: CASSSIPSGASYNEQFF
d_call: TRBD1; cdr3_length: 13; v_call: TRBV2; clone_size: .; j_call: TRBJ1-6; cdr3_nt: TGTGCCAGCTGCCGACAGGGAAATTCACCCCTCCACTTT; cdr3_aa: CASCRQGNSPLHF
d_call: TRBD1; cdr3_length: 18; v_call: TRBV9; clone_size: .; j_call: TRBJ2-2; cdr3_nt: TGTGCCAGCAGCGTAGCGACGGTAGGGACAGGGAGAAACCGGGAGCTGTTTTTT; cdr3_aa: CASSVATVGTGRNRELFF
d_call: TRBD1; cdr3_length: 18; v_call: TRBV3-1/TRBV3-2; clone_size: .; j_call: TRBJ1-1; cdr3_nt: TGTGCCAGCAGCCCCGGACAGGGGCGAGGGATTGGGAATACTGAAGCTTTCTTT; cdr3_aa: CASSPGQGRGIGNTEAFF